The 32 T cell receptor beta chains given below trace back to one sample, sequenced in a study of control samples from healthy donors and cancer patients. This table comes from immunoSEQ multiplex PCR, and its TCRdb copy is limited to in-frame clones, with some not included. The table records 80,000 to 85,000 clones, roughly 90% of them present only once. Sequenced input: blood. Receptors originate from a woman aged 50 to 60 in good health.

A word on this clone: Different DNA sequences within this sample yield the same CDR3. The rearrangement uses TRBV4-2 and TRBJ2-2; D may correspond to TRBD1 or TRBD2 (6 bases each). Germline CDR1 and CDR2: LGHNA and YNFKEQ. CDR3 length: 15 residues. The ends were cut back, 6 bases at V and 4 bases at J, with 15 bases in the middle. Written as DNA, the CDR3 is TGTGCCAGCAGTCAGGGAACGGGGGCCACCGGGGAGCTGTTTTTT. This sequence encodes CASSQGTGATGELFF.

Details on this clone: The same CDR3 is also encoded by other DNA sequences in this sample. The chain couples TRBV24-1 to TRBJ2-3; the D gene is possibly TRBD2 (6 bases). V was cut by 1 base and J by 1 base, with 11 bases left in between. The germline V gene has CDR1 KGHDR and CDR2 SFDVKD. The CDR3 loop spans 16 amino acids. The CDR3 nucleotides read TGTGCCACCAGTGATTTAGGGCGGGGAGGCACAGATACGCAGTATTTT. Protein: CATSDLGRGGTDTQYF.

This chain joins TRBV5-1 and TRBJ2-4; 7 bases agree with TRBD1. The ends lost 6 bases at V and 8 bases at J; junction bases unmatched: 11. CDR1 is SGHRS and CDR2 is YFSETQ in the germline V gene. The CDR3 sequence is 14 residues long. In DNA, the CDR3 is TGCGCCAGCACCCTTTGGACAGGTAAATACATTCAGTACTTC. Translation gives CASTLWTGKYIQYF.

The chain is built from TRBV7-7 and TRBJ2-3, with D possibly TRBD2 on 6 matching bases. The CDR3 runs to 15 residues. The ends were cut back, 4 bases at V and 2 bases at J, with 13 bases in the middle. Germline CDR1 is SSHAT and CDR2 is FNYEAQ (reference sequence). The CDR3 coding sequence is TGTGCCAGCAGCTCAGGAGGGGACCCCACAGATACGCAGTATTTT. It translates to CASSSGGDPTDTQYF.

A few counts support this clone. This chain joins TRBV27 and TRBJ1-2; D is uncertain. Trimming took 0 bases from V and 6 from J, leaving 11 bases between them. This CDR3 spans 14 amino acids. Per the germline V gene, CDR1 is MNHEY and CDR2 is SMNVEV (reference sequence). CDR3 in amino acids: CASSLSGGYDGYTF. The CDR3 DNA follows: TGTGCCAGCAGTTTATCGGGCGGTTACGATGGCTACACCTTC.

The chain couples TRBV2 to TRBJ2-7; D unresolved. Germline CDR1 is SNHLY and CDR2 is FYNNEI. Trimming cost V 0 bases and J 6 bases, with 15 bases left between them. There are 15 residues in the CDR3. The CDR3 DNA follows: TGTGCCAGCAGTGAAGCCCTAAGGCTCTCGACCGAGCAGTACTTC. Translation: CASSEALRLSTEQYF.

This clone was counted only a few times. The rearrangement uses TRBV12-3 or TRBV12-4 and TRBJ1-2, with D perhaps matching TRBD1 (5 bases). The CDR3 length is 13 residues. Trimming shortened V by 7 bases and J by 3 bases, and 12 bases separated the two germline ends. The CDR3 region has the DNA TGTGCCAGCACATTAGGGGCAGACTATGGCTACACCTTC. Translated, it gives CASTLGADYGYTF.

The J gene is TRBJ1-1, the V gene TRBV4-1, with unresolved D. The ends were cut back, 0 bases at V and 1 base at J, with 3 bases in the middle. This CDR3 region has 13 residues. Germline V CDR1 and CDR2: MGHRA, YSYEKL. CDR3 in amino acids: CASSQEANTEAFF. The CDR3 region has the DNA TGCGCCAGCAGCCAAGAGGCGAACACTGAAGCTTTCTTT.

The V and J genes are TRBV9 and TRBJ1-1; the D gene is possibly TRBD1 (5 bases). Deletions cut 2 bases from V and 1 base from J, with 12 bases between. The length of the CDR3 is 15 residues. Germline CDR1 and CDR2: SGDLS and YYNGEE. CDR3 region: CASSVAGRGNTEAFF. The CDR3 nucleotides read TGTGCCAGCAGCGTGGCAGGGAGGGGGAACACTGAAGCTTTCTTT.

The chain joins TRBV4-2 to TRBJ1-2; TRBD1 agrees at 9 bases. The CDR3 is made up of 16 amino acids. Trimming took 0 bases from V and 4 from J; bases not matched to a gene: 6. In germline, CDR1 is LGHNA, CDR2 YNFKEQ. The CDR3: CASSQDGTGSFYGYTF. Written as DNA, the CDR3 is TGTGCCAGCAGCCAAGATGGGACAGGGTCCTTCTATGGCTACACCTTC.

This clone was seen more than once but under ten times. The J gene is TRBJ2-7, the V gene TRBV28, with 8 positions matching TRBD2. V shed 5 bases and J 2 bases; nucleotides not matched to a gene: 5. Germline loops: CDR1 MDHEN, CDR2 SYDVKM. This CDR3 contains 14 residues. The CDR3 region is CASSPGTSAYEQYF. In DNA form, the CDR3 reads TGTGCCAGCAGTCCCGGGACTAGTGCCTACGAGCAGTACTTC.

This chain links TRBV2 with TRBJ2-7, with 10 bases aligning to TRBD2. CDR3 length equals 13 residues. Losses at the gene ends were 6 bases for V and 4 bases for J; bases not matched to a gene: 3. The germline CDR1 and CDR2 sequences are SNHLY and FYNNEI. The CDR3 reads CASRAGGVYEQYF. CDR3 nucleotides: TGTGCCAGCAGAGCGGGGGGGGTATACGAGCAGTACTTC.

The gene calls are TRBV11-3 and TRBJ2-3; 8 bases fit TRBD2. The CDR3 extends over 16 amino acids. After removal of 0 bases from V and 4 bases from J, the junction contained 6 bases not matched to a gene. The germline V gene has CDR1 SGHNT and CDR2 YENEEA. The CDR3 sequence: CASSLESSGGPDTQYF. In nucleotides, the CDR3 is TGTGCCAGCAGCTTAGAATCGAGCGGGGGCCCAGATACGCAGTATTTT.

The gene calls are TRBV6-1 and TRBJ1-3; D uncertain. The germline V gene has CDR1 MNHNS and CDR2 SASEGT. This CDR3 is 15 amino acids long. Trimming cost V 3 bases and J 0 bases, with 9 bases left between them. CDR3: CASSETPSSGNTIYF. The CDR3 bases are TGTGCCAGCAGTGAGACTCCTTCCTCTGGAAACACCATATATTTT.

The V call is TRBV12-3 or TRBV12-4, the J call TRBJ1-2; no clear D gene. CDR3 size: 11 residues. The ends were cut back, 0 bases at V and 11 bases at J, with 7 bases in the middle. The CDR3 sequence: CASSLASAYTF. CDR3 bases: TGTGCCAGCAGTTTAGCCAGCGCGTACACCTTC.

The chain couples TRBV18 to TRBJ1-1; D is unclear. This CDR3 is 14 amino acids long. V lost 4 bases, J lost 2 bases, and 11 bases lay in between. Germline assignment: CDR1 KGHSH and CDR2 LQKENI. DNA of the CDR3: TGTGCCAGCTCACTACTAAGGGTCAACACTGAAGCTTTCTTT. Protein product: CASSLLRVNTEAFF.

The sample holds a few counts of this clone. The chain links TRBV7-9 to TRBJ1-5; D is uncertain. This CDR3 has 13 residues. With 1 base removed from V and 10 bases from J, the gap between germline ends came to 11 bases. Germline V gene sequence: CDR1 SEHNR, CDR2 FQNEAQ (reference sequence). The CDR3 sequence is CASSLDEGNPQHF. CDR3 sequence (DNA): TGTGCCAGCAGCTTAGACGAAGGTAATCCCCAGCATTTT.

The chain recombines TRBV11-3 with TRBJ1-1; 8 nucleotides agree with TRBD1. Per germline, CDR1 SGHNT and CDR2 YENEEA. CDR3 length equals 14 residues. After removal of 5 bases from V and 1 base from J, the junction contained 3 bases not matched to a gene. The CDR3 region has the DNA TGTGCCAGCAGCCGCGGACAGGGGAACACTGAAGCTTTCTTT. It is translated as CASSRGQGNTEAFF.

The rearrangement uses TRBV24-1 and TRBJ2-2, with unresolved D. Germline V lookup: CDR1 KGHDR, CDR2 SFDVKD. V lost 3 bases and J lost 3, with 10 bases in between. This CDR3 contains 15 residues. The DNA for the CDR3 is TGTGCCACCAGTGATAGGAACAGTGACACCGGGGAGCTGTTTTTT. This codes for CATSDRNSDTGELFF.

This sequence joins TRBV3-1 (or the pseudogene TRBV3-2) and TRBJ2-3; 11 bases align to TRBD2. With 0 bases clipped from V and 2 bases from J, the junction kept 7 bases outside the gene matches. CDR1 and CDR2 from the germline V gene are LGHDT and YNNKEL (reference sequence). CDR3 length equals 18 residues. CDR3 coding DNA: TGTGCCAGCAGCCAAGATAGGGTAGCGGGGGGGATCACAGATACGCAGTATTTT. Translation gives CASSQDRVAGGITDTQYF.

V usage is TRBV6-5 and J usage is TRBJ1-4, with unresolved D. Germline lookup yields CDR1 MNHEY and CDR2 SVGAGI. This CDR3 spans 14 amino acids. V lost 6 bases, J lost 8 bases, and 16 bases lay in between. The CDR3 loop reads CASRDRDWREKLFF. The CDR3 nucleotides read TGTGCCAGCAGAGACCGAGATTGGAGGGAAAAACTGTTTTTT.

Here the CDR3 reads CASIASGRAFF. The CDR3 DNA reads TGTGCCAGCATTGCCTCTGGGCGAGCTTTCTTT. The chain combines TRBV5-5 with TRBJ1-1; D is undetermined. The germline V gene has CDR1 SGHKS and CDR2 YYEKEE (reference sequence). Trimming pared 6 bases from V and 10 bases from J, leaving 13 bases between. The CDR3 consists of 11 residues.

The CDR3 DNA reads as TGTGCCAGCAGTGGTATTAGCGGGGGAAACAATGAGCAGTTCTTC. Translation: CASSGISGGNNEQFF. J is TRBJ2-1 and V is TRBV2, with 9 nucleotides matching TRBD2. There are 15 residues in the CDR3. CDR1 is SNHLY and CDR2 is FYNNEI in the germline V gene. Trimming removed 4 bases from V and 5 bases from J; junction bases left unmatched: 6. The whole variable domain, filled in from reference TRBV2 and TRBJ2-1, reads EPEVTQTPSHQVTQMGQEVILRCVPISNHLYFYWYRQILGQKVEFLVSFYNNEISEKSEIFDDQFSVERPDGSNFTLKIRSTKLEDSAMYFCASSGISGGNNEQFFGPGTRLTVL.

V usage is TRBV12-5 and J usage is TRBJ1-4; 9 positions agree with TRBD1. From germline, CDR1 is LGHNT and CDR2 FRNRAP. Trimming cost V 6 bases and J 4 bases; bases outside gene matches: 3. The CDR3 has 14 amino acids. The CDR3 bases are TGTGCTAGTGGGGGGGGACAGGGTAATGAAAAACTGTTTTTT. It yields the protein CASGGGQGNEKLFF.

The chain has TRBV3-1 (or the pseudogene TRBV3-2) and TRBJ2-7; D uncertain. The CDR3 consists of 16 residues. V was cut by 0 bases and J by 1 base, with 13 bases left in between. CDR1 is LGHDT and CDR2 is YNNKEL in the germline V gene (reference sequence). CDR3 in DNA: TGTGCCAGCAGCCAAGACAGTCATATCTTATCCTACGAGCAGTACTTC. Its translation: CASSQDSHILSYEQYF.

This clone was observed a few times. This chain joins TRBV10-1 and TRBJ2-7, with unresolved D. The V gene lost 0 bases and the J gene lost 7 bases, with 7 bases spanning the gap. The CDR3 is 12 amino acids. CDR1 is WNHNN and CDR2 is SYGVQD in the germline V gene (reference sequence). The CDR3 region is CASSESLGEQYF. The CDR3 coding sequence is TGCGCCAGCAGTGAGTCCCTTGGGGAGCAGTACTTC.

CDR3 nucleotide sequence: TGTGCCAGCAGCTTCCCGAGGACCGAGATGGACATTCAGTACTTC. Its protein product is CASSFPRTEMDIQYF. The V and J genes are TRBV11-2 and TRBJ2-4; no firm D call. V was pared by 3 bases and J by 8 bases, with 17 bases between. The CDR3 spans 15 residues. Germline V lookup: CDR1 SGHAT, CDR2 FQNNGV.

CDR3 DNA: TGTGCCAGCAGCACTAACCCTAACCGGGGTGAAAAACTGTTTTTT. It yields the protein CASSTNPNRGEKLFF. This chain uses TRBV6-5 with TRBJ1-4; D not resolved. CDR1 and CDR2 from the germline V gene are MNHEY and SVGAGI. The CDR3 extends over 15 amino acids. Deletions cut 6 bases from V and 7 bases from J, with 18 bases between.

Written as DNA, the CDR3 is TGCGCCAGCAGCTTGGAAGGACAGGGGAACACCGGGGAGCTGTTTTTT. This encodes CASSLEGQGNTGELFF. The chain uses TRBV5-1 and TRBJ2-2; 8 nucleotides agree with TRBD1. The CDR3 covers 16 residues. J lost 1 base, V lost 0 bases, and 2 bases had no gene match. Germline V gives CDR1 SGHRS, CDR2 YFSETQ.

The rearrangement uses TRBV3-1 (or the pseudogene TRBV3-2) and TRBJ2-2; D is undetermined. The CDR3 is 11 amino acids. Germline V gene lookup returns CDR1 LGHDT and CDR2 YNNKEL (reference sequence). With 6 bases removed from V and 3 bases from J, the gap between germline ends came to 2 bases. CDR3 in DNA: TGTGCCAGCAGTTACACCGGGGAGCTGTTTTTT. This codes for CASSYTGELFF.

The V gene is TRBV30, the J gene TRBJ2-7; 7 bases line up with TRBD1. The V and J ends lost 1 base and 1 base, in that order; junction bases with no gene match: 4. This CDR3 comprises 14 residues. Per germline, CDR1 GTSNPN and CDR2 SVGIG (reference sequence). In DNA, the CDR3 is TGTGCCTGGAGTGAAGGGGACAGTTCCTACGAGCAGTACTTC. Translated: CAWSEGDSSYEQYF.

The CDR3 is CASSAMTGNGYTF. The CDR3 DNA follows: TGTGCCAGCAGTGCTATGACAGGGAATGGCTACACCTTC. The V gene is TRBV2, the J gene TRBJ1-2; 7 nucleotides match TRBD1. Germline V gene sequence: CDR1 SNHLY, CDR2 FYNNEI. The CDR3 covers 13 residues. With 4 bases clipped from V and 6 bases from J, the junction kept 5 bases outside the gene matches.